This note documents a single T cell receptor beta chain sequence. This sample was taken from a study of T cells after yellow fever vaccination. Overall study: Preparing low-cell-number fractions relied on SMART-Seq v4 Ultra Low Input.

CDR1 and CDR2 (germline): LGHNA, YNFKEQ. With 1 base clipped from V and 1 base from J, the junction kept 5 bases outside the gene matches. The CDR3 is made up of 18 amino acids. TCRdb passed the 5' RACE reads through MiXCR, listing each CDR3 protein once. The table shows about 400,000 distinct CDR3 sequences, with around a tenth occurring only once. The chain combines TRBV4-2 with TRBJ2-2; the match to TRBD2 covers 11 bases. The TCR sequence derives from a man younger than 30 who received the YFV17D yellow fever vaccine. This specimen was PBMCs, taken on the day of the first yellow fever vaccination. The CDR3 is CASSQVGLAGGNTGELFF. The CDR3 DNA follows: TGTGCCAGCAGCCAAGTTGGGCTAGCGGGGGGGAACACCGGGGAGCTGTTTTTT.